A single sample is the source of the 8 T cell receptor beta chains below, sequenced in a study of blood T cell repertoires in COVID-19. Produced via immunoSEQ multiplex PCR; TCRdb's table is partial and in-frame only. Among approximately 140,000 clones listed, under 85% were seen once. The sample consisted of peripheral blood. The receptors stem from a man between 35 and 55 years old with active or convalescent COVID-19.

This clone was seen only once. This chain uses TRBV7-3 with TRBJ2-5; 11 nucleotides align to TRBD1. The length of the CDR3 is 15 residues. The junction had 6 bases not matched to a gene; V was cut back by 5 bases and J by 4 bases. Looked up from germline, CDR1 is SGHTA and CDR2 is FQGTGA. CDR3 nucleotides: TGTGCCAGCAGCGCCACAGGACAGGGGGCAGAGACCCAGTACTTC. Protein sequence: CASSATGQGAETQYF.

The chain recombines TRBV6-6 with TRBJ2-1, with unresolved D. The CDR3 sequence is 12 residues long. The germline CDR1 and CDR2 sequences are MNHNY and SVGAGI (reference sequence). Trimming left V 8 bases short and J 8 bases short, with 13 bases between. CDR3 sequence (DNA): TGTGCCAGCTGGGCACCAAGATATGAGCAGTTCTTC. Translation: CASWAPRYEQFF.

The chain has TRBV19 and TRBJ1-3; TRBD1 is a possible D gene (5 bases). Germline V CDR1 and CDR2: LNHDA, SQIVND (reference sequence). The CDR3 extends over 15 amino acids. V was pared by 3 bases and J by 2 bases, with 11 bases between. For the CDR3, the DNA is TGTGCCAGTAGTATTGTAGGGGCGCCTGGAAACACCATATATTTT. This codes for CASSIVGAPGNTIYF.

This chain connects TRBV3-1 (or the pseudogene TRBV3-2) to TRBJ2-6; tentatively, D is TRBD2 (5 bases). This CDR3 has 18 amino acids. Trimming took 1 base from V and 4 from J, leaving 17 bases between them. Germline V gene data show CDR1 as LGHDT and CDR2 as YNNKEL (reference sequence). The CDR3 bases are TGTGCCAGCAGCCAAGTTTGGGGAGCTGGATCGGGGGCCAACGTCCTGACTTTC. Protein product: CASSQVWGAGSGANVLTF.

This clone was observed a few times. The chain uses TRBV5-1 and TRBJ1-6; D is perhaps TRBD1 (6 bases). Trimming took 0 bases from V and 7 from J, leaving 11 bases between them. This CDR3 region has 15 residues. From germline, CDR1 is SGHRS and CDR2 YFSETQ. CDR3: CASSLERQVNSPLHF. The DNA of the CDR3 is TGCGCCAGCAGCTTGGAACGACAGGTCAATTCACCCCTCCACTTT.

Only a few counts were recorded for this clone. The CDR3 DNA reads as TGTGCCAGCAGTTCCCGGACAGGGAGGTACAATGAGCAGTTCTTC. Protein: CASSSRTGRYNEQFF. This sequence joins TRBV6-6 and TRBJ2-1; TRBD1 aligns across 8 bases. The V segment lost 4 bases and the J segment 4 bases; nucleotides outside the gene matches: 6. Germline-derived CDR1 and CDR2 are MNHNY and SVGAGI (reference sequence). The CDR3 has 15 residues.

The chain couples TRBV6-2 or TRBV6-3 to TRBJ1-3; D remains unclear. The CDR3 has 14 residues. Germline V CDR1 and CDR2: MNHEY, SVGEGT. The V end lost 2 bases, the J end lost 2 bases, and 7 bases lay between the germline ends. Here the CDR3 reads CASSYGRPGNTIYF. The CDR3 region has the DNA TGTGCCAGCAGTTACGGCAGGCCTGGAAACACCATATATTTT.

V and J are TRBV3-1 (or the pseudogene TRBV3-2) and TRBJ2-2; 9 positions agree with TRBD1. J lost 0 bases, V lost 1 base, and 0 bases had no gene match. Germline CDR1 and CDR2: LGHDT and YNNKEL (reference sequence). This CDR3 spans 16 amino acids. The CDR3 loop is CASSQGTGANTGELFF. CDR3 coding DNA: TGTGCCAGCAGCCAAGGGACAGGGGCGAACACCGGGGAGCTGTTTTTT.